This T cell receptor beta chain was identified during a study of blood T cell repertoires in COVID-19. Study as a whole: Sources were T cells, B-cell-depleted T cells, or PBMCs; the material itself was cDNA or gDNA.

TCRdb's table, derived via immunoSEQ multiplex PCR, lists solely in-frame clones and lacks some. The data show more than 200,000 clones, 65% to 90% seen once. A remark on this clone: One junction end disagrees with the germline gene, perhaps due to a read error.

Germline CDR1 MNHNY, CDR2 SVGAGI (reference sequence). This CDR3 contains 15 residues. The gene calls are TRBV6-6 and TRBJ1-2; no firm D call. This TCR was sampled from a woman between 35 and 50 years old who had recovered from COVID-19. Sequenced: peripheral blood. This CDR3 is CASSYSLTSNYGYTF. CDR3 DNA sequence: TGTGCCAGCAGCTACTCGTTGACTAGTAACTATGGCTACACCTTC.